A selection of T cell receptor beta chains follows, all from one sample in a study of T cell repertoires in cytomegalovirus infection. Their cognate antigens are unknown. TCRdb reprocessed the reads with MiXCR, giving one entry per CDR3 protein. The sample holds roughly 500,000 distinct CDR3 sequences, 25% to 35% seen once. Source: cultured PBMCs, taken from culture after CMV antigen stimulation. These receptors were collected from a human donor in good health (CMV status not recorded). Some clones in this sample may be carry-over from other donors' samples. Both conserved end residues are part of each CDR3. The order of the fields is V gene, J gene, CDR3 protein.

V: TRBV6-2/TRBV6-3; J: TRBJ2-1; CDR3: CASSSGTSGSPPYNEQFF
V: TRBV10-3; J: TRBJ2-1; CDR3: CATSGSTYNEQFF
V: TRBV6-4; J: TRBJ2-1; CDR3: CASSASPSSGGEQFF
V: TRBV7-9; J: TRBJ2-3; CDR3: CASSRLTSTDTDTQYF
V: TRBV6-2/TRBV6-3; J: TRBJ2-7; CDR3: CASSYRTDRGHEQYF
V: TRBV7-2; J: TRBJ2-3; CDR3: CASSFGQDTQYF
V: TRBV30; J: TRBJ2-5; CDR3: CAWSPRPETQYF
V: TRBV7-2; J: TRBJ2-3; CDR3: CASSPQGLGADTQYF
V: TRBV12-3/TRBV12-4; J: TRBJ2-1; CDR3: CASSRTSGRLGNEQFF
V: TRBV7-2; J: TRBJ2-1; CDR3: CASSLVPEQFF
V: TRBV5-4; J: TRBJ2-7; CDR3: CASSATDSSYEQYF
V: TRBV7-6; J: TRBJ2-1; CDR3: CASSPLSGSGGNEQFF
V: TRBV7-8; J: TRBJ1-5; CDR3: CASSQTSTRTGNQPQHF
V: TRBV6-1; J: TRBJ2-7; CDR3: CASSYSGRPYEQYF
V: TRBV11-2; J: TRBJ1-1; CDR3: CASSHRVNGGTEAFF
V: TRBV6-1; J: TRBJ2-1; CDR3: CASSEDRLALRYNEQFF
V: TRBV7-9; J: TRBJ1-5; CDR3: CASSYQAPGGQNQPQHF
V: TRBV29-1; J: TRBJ1-2; CDR3: CSVLGYVNGYTF
V: TRBV7-2; J: TRBJ2-5; CDR3: CASSLWGSEVETQYF
V: TRBV6-6; J: TRBJ1-5; CDR3: CASSNRDRRGNQPQHF
V: TRBV28; J: TRBJ2-5; CDR3: CASSVTSGRARGETQYF
V: TRBV6-1; J: TRBJ2-2; CDR3: CASSQLAGGPGSTGELFF
V: TRBV4-1; J: TRBJ2-1; CDR3: CASSQVVGQGAREQFF
V: TRBV9; J: TRBJ2-5; CDR3: CASSAYSRGLGIRETQYF
V: TRBV4-1; J: TRBJ1-6; CDR3: CASSQGRDSLNSPLHF
V: TRBV6-1; J: TRBJ2-4; CDR3: CASSPLGQNIQYF
V: TRBV11-2; J: TRBJ2-1; CDR3: CASSAYGGGNEQFF
V: TRBV7-9; J: TRBJ1-1; CDR3: CASRLGDRDTEAFF
V: TRBV4-1; J: TRBJ1-3; CDR3: CASSQPDRLKNTIYF
V: TRBV7-9; J: TRBJ2-7; CDR3: CASSPRRLMGYEQYF
V: TRBV15; J: TRBJ1-4; CDR3: CATSRAPGAPEKLFF
V: TRBV4-1; J: TRBJ2-7; CDR3: CASSHFGGSYEQYF
V: TRBV7-2; J: TRBJ2-7; CDR3: CASTLGWGRNSYEQYF
V: TRBV12-3/TRBV12-4; J: TRBJ1-1; CDR3: CASSLKGGVGFNEAFF
V: TRBV6-5; J: TRBJ1-4; CDR3: CASSYHRQVVLEKLFF
V: TRBV12-3/TRBV12-4; J: TRBJ2-2; CDR3: CASMSGELFF
V: TRBV6-5; J: TRBJ2-1; CDR3: CASSLTSGHEQFF
V: TRBV5-5; J: TRBJ1-5; CDR3: CASSPGTGTREASFNQPQHF
V: TRBV6-2/TRBV6-3; J: TRBJ2-7; CDR3: CASSDILGSGYEQYF
V: TRBV29-1; J: TRBJ1-6; CDR3: CSAATEAQNSPLHF
V: TRBV19; J: TRBJ1-4; CDR3: CASADRVDEKLFF
V: TRBV4-1; J: TRBJ2-5; CDR3: CASSQALYDTSQETQYF